Below are 21 T cell receptor beta chains sequenced from a single sample in a study of T cell clones after liver transplantation. The protocol was immunoSEQ multiplex PCR, while the TCRdb copy is restricted to in-frame clones and leaves out a portion. The data show just over 80,000 clones, roughly 80% seen once. The starting material was CD4+ T cells from blood, obtained 46 months after liver transplant. All receptors derive from a human patient who received a liver transplant. Among the T cells, some may be from the graft donor.

The CDR3 sequence is CASTPSGSFTGELFF. CDR3 in DNA: TGTGCCAGCACCCCCAGCGGGAGTTTTACCGGGGAGCTGTTTTTT. V is TRBV2 and J is TRBJ2-2, with 8 bases lining up with TRBD2. Germline V gene lookup returns CDR1 SNHLY and CDR2 FYNNEI. The CDR3 length is 15 residues. With 7 bases clipped from V and 5 bases from J, the junction kept 9 bases outside the gene matches. Full variable domain (rest looked up from reference TRBV2 and TRBJ2-2): EPEVTQTPSHQVTQMGQEVILRCVPISNHLYFYWYRQILGQKVEFLVSFYNNEISEKSEIFDDQFSVERPDGSNFTLKIRSTKLEDSAMYFCASTPSGSFTGELFFGEGSRLTVL.

The chain uses TRBV28 and TRBJ1-1; D is uncertain. This CDR3 region has 16 residues. Germline CDR1 MDHEN, CDR2 SYDVKM. Trimming cost V 8 bases and J 1 base, with 20 bases left between them. CDR3 loop: CASSPRPGSANTEAFF. In nucleotides, the CDR3 is TGTGCCAGCTCCCCTCGGCCCGGATCAGCGAACACTGAAGCTTTCTTT. Full variable domain (outside the CDR3, taken from reference TRBV28 and TRBJ1-1): DVKVTQSSRYLVKRTGEKVFLECVQDMDHENMFWYRQDPGLGLRLIYFSYDVKMKEKGDIPEGYSVSREKKERFSLILESASTNQTSMYLCASSPRPGSANTEAFFGQGTRLTVV.

This chain uses TRBV5-6 with TRBJ2-7; TRBD1 agrees at 9 bases. Per the germline V gene, CDR1 is SGHDT and CDR2 is YYEEEE. The CDR3 length is 14 residues. With V trimmed by 0 bases and J by 3 bases, 1 base remained unmatched. The CDR3 loop reads CASSLAGQGYEQYF. The CDR3 DNA reads TGTGCCAGCAGCTTGGCGGGACAGGGCTACGAGCAGTACTTC.

The CDR3 sequence is CASSIGQGGRRTGYTF. As DNA, the CDR3 is TGTGCCAGTAGTATTGGACAGGGTGGTAGGAGAACTGGCTACACCTTC. The V gene is TRBV19, the J gene TRBJ1-2, with 8 bases fitting TRBD1. The CDR3 runs to 16 residues. Germline CDR1 LNHDA, CDR2 SQIVND (reference sequence). With 3 bases clipped from V and 7 bases from J, the junction kept 13 bases outside the gene matches.

This clone was seen a handful of times. A junction end diverges from the germline sequence, so it may reflect a read error. J is TRBJ1-4 and V is TRBV5-8, with 7 nucleotides matching TRBD1. CDR3 size: 11 residues. CDR1 is SGHTS, CDR2 YDEGEE, per germline. This CDR3 reads CASSWPGQQTF. In DNA, the CDR3 is TGTGCCAGCAGCTGGCCGGGACAGCAGACCTTT.

This chain uses TRBV29-1 with TRBJ2-1; 12 bases agree with TRBD2. Germline values: CDR1 SQVTM, CDR2 ANQGSEA. V was clipped by 6 bases and J by 2 bases; unmatched bases: 5. This CDR3 contains 15 residues. Here the CDR3 DNA reads TGCAGCGTACCTCGGACTAGCGGGACCTACAATGAGCAGTTCTTC. Residues: CSVPRTSGTYNEQFF.

V is TRBV5-8 and J is TRBJ2-7; D is perhaps TRBD1 (6 bases). The V and J ends lost 1 base and 1 base respectively, with 18 bases between them. This CDR3 spans 17 amino acids. The germline V gene has CDR1 SGHTS and CDR2 YDEGEE. The CDR3 here is CASSLWGKGTFSYEQYF. As DNA, the CDR3 is TGTGCCAGCAGCTTGTGGGGGAAAGGGACATTTTCCTACGAGCAGTACTTC.

This clone is a singleton in its sample. The rearrangement uses TRBV2 and TRBJ1-4; 8 bases are a match to TRBD1. This CDR3 is 14 amino acids long. J was trimmed by 5 bases and V by 6 bases; bases with no gene match: 5. Germline values: CDR1 SNHLY, CDR2 FYNNEI. DNA of the CDR3: TGTGCCAGCAGCGCGGGACAGGCGAATGAAAAACTGTTTTTT. It yields the protein CASSAGQANEKLFF.

On this clone itself: Other DNA sequences from this sample encode an identical CDR3 as well. V is TRBV5-6 and J is TRBJ2-7; a possible D gene is TRBD2 (7 bases). The CDR3 extends over 14 amino acids. The V gene's germline CDR1 is SGHDT and CDR2 YYEEEE. The V and J ends lost 2 bases and 4 bases respectively, with 13 bases between them. This chain's CDR3 is CASSFGGAGYEQYF. The CDR3 region has the DNA TGTGCCAGCAGCTTTGGGGGGGCCGGGTACGAGCAGTACTTC.

The chain recombines TRBV7-6 with TRBJ2-3; D unresolved. Germline CDR1 SGHVS, CDR2 FNYEAQ. Trimming took 0 bases from V and 4 from J, leaving 5 bases between them. This CDR3 is built from 13 residues. CDR3 region: CASSLAVADTQYF. The CDR3 DNA reads as TGTGCCAGCAGCTTAGCGGTTGCAGATACGCAGTATTTT. The entire variable domain, with the rest obtained from reference TRBV7-6 and TRBJ2-3, is as follows: GAGVSQSPRYKVTKRGQDVALRCDPISGHVSLYWYRQALGQGPEFLTYFNYEAQQDKSGLPNDRFSAERPEGSISTLTIQRTEQRDSAMYRCASSLAVADTQYFGPGTRLTVL.

The genes are TRBV5-1 and TRBJ2-1; tentatively, D is TRBD1 (5 bases). The CDR3 length is 18 residues. With 4 bases removed from V and 0 bases from J, the gap between germline ends came to 20 bases. Germline loops: CDR1 SGHRS, CDR2 YFSETQ. CDR3 nucleotides: TGCGCCAGCAGCCCGCGTAGACAGTCCCCCAGCTCCTACAATGAGCAGTTCTTC. Amino acids: CASSPRRQSPSSYNEQFF.

The gene calls are TRBV2 and TRBJ2-1, with a weak D call TRBD2 (5 bases). V was trimmed by 3 bases and J by 1 base, leaving 10 bases between them. Per the germline V gene, CDR1 is SNHLY and CDR2 is FYNNEI. This CDR3 spans 15 amino acids. The CDR3 loop is CASSEIKRSYNEQFF. The CDR3 DNA is TGTGCCAGCAGTGAGATTAAGCGGTCCTACAATGAGCAGTTCTTC. The complete variable domain, with remaining parts taken from reference TRBV2 and TRBJ2-1, reads EPEVTQTPSHQVTQMGQEVILRCVPISNHLYFYWYRQILGQKVEFLVSFYNNEISEKSEIFDDQFSVERPDGSNFTLKIRSTKLEDSAMYFCASSEIKRSYNEQFFGPGTRLTVL.

The rearrangement uses TRBV2 and TRBJ2-2, with TRBD2 as a possible D gene (5 bases). Deletions cut 6 bases from V and 4 bases from J, with 12 bases between. The germline V gene has CDR1 SNHLY and CDR2 FYNNEI. The CDR3 runs 14 residues. The CDR3 DNA reads TGTGCCAGCAGGACGGGGTTGAGCACCGGGGAGCTGTTTTTT. Amino acid sequence: CASRTGLSTGELFF.

This clone has a handful of counts. The chain employs TRBV18 and TRBJ1-4; D gene ambiguous. The V end lost 1 base, the J end lost 8 bases, and 8 bases lay between the germline ends. The CDR3 is 13 amino acids. CDR1 KGHSH and CDR2 LQKENI come from the germline V gene. CDR3 in amino acids: CASSPRVNEKLFF. CDR3 sequence (DNA): TGTGCCAGCTCACCACGGGTTAACGAAAAACTGTTTTTT. The full variable domain, completed using reference TRBV18 and TRBJ1-4, is NAGVMQNPRHLVRRRGQEARLRCSPMKGHSHVYWYRQLPEEGLKFMVYLQKENIIDESGMPKERFSAEFPKEGPSILRIQQVVRGDSAAYFCASSPRVNEKLFFGSGTQLSVL.

The V gene is TRBV5-4, the J gene TRBJ2-5, with TRBD2 identical over 13 bases. CDR1 SGHNT and CDR2 YYREEE come from the germline V gene (reference sequence). There are 16 residues in the CDR3. J gave up 4 bases and V 2 bases, and 5 bases lay outside the gene matches. This chain's CDR3 is CASSFRLAGGSETQYF. The CDR3 DNA follows: TGTGCCAGCAGCTTTCGACTAGCGGGAGGATCAGAGACCCAGTACTTC. Full variable domain (remainder filled in from reference TRBV5-4 and TRBJ2-5): ETGVTQSPTHLIKTRGQQVTLRCSSQSGHNTVSWYQQALGQGPQFIFQYYREEENGRGNFPPRFSGLQFPNYSSELNVNALELDDSALYLCASSFRLAGGSETQYFGPGTRLLVL.

This chain connects TRBV20-1 to TRBJ2-3; D gene unclear. The CDR3 sequence is 11 residues long. V lost 2 bases and J 4 bases, leaving 4 bases between the germline ends. The germline V gene encodes CDR1 DFQATT and CDR2 SNEGSKA (reference sequence). CDR3 sequence: CSARQADTQYF. The DNA of the CDR3 is TGCAGTGCTAGACAGGCAGATACGCAGTATTTT.

The rearrangement joins TRBV7-2 to TRBJ2-7, with 7 bases aligning to TRBD1. Per the germline V gene, CDR1 is SGHTA and CDR2 is FQGNSA. V dropped 1 base and J dropped 3; count of bases not matched to a gene: 6. CDR3 length: 15 amino acids. CDR3: CASSLGQGVNYEQYF. Here the CDR3 DNA reads TGTGCCAGCAGCTTAGGACAGGGTGTTAACTACGAGCAGTACTTC.

The chain combines TRBV5-1 with TRBJ2-2, with D tentatively TRBD2 (6 bases). The germline gives CDR1 SGHRS, CDR2 YFSETQ. There are 17 residues in the CDR3. Deletions cut 0 bases from V and 5 bases from J, with 17 bases between. The CDR3 DNA reads as TGCGCCAGCAGCTTGGGGCCGGGCAGGGAGGAAACCGGGGAGCTGTTTTTT. Protein product: CASSLGPGREETGELFF.

This clone was found a few times. The DNA of the CDR3 is TGTGCCAGCAGTTTAAGGATCGGGGGAGGAGCTGTGGCTTTCTTT. Its protein product is CASSLRIGGGAVAFF. V usage is TRBV28 and J usage is TRBJ1-1; D might be TRBD1 (5 bases). The germline V and J ends were trimmed by 2 bases and 11 bases, with 21 bases remaining between them. Germline V gene data show CDR1 as MDHEN and CDR2 as SYDVKM. The CDR3 consists of 15 residues.

The J gene is TRBJ2-3, the V gene TRBV4-3; D may be TRBD2 (6 bases). Germline loops: CDR1 LGHNA, CDR2 YSLEER. The CDR3 consists of 16 residues. V lost 3 bases, J lost 1 base, and 14 bases lay in between. The CDR3 DNA reads TGCGCCAGCAGCCAGGCACCCGGAGGGGGCACAGATACGCAGTATTTT. Encoded protein: CASSQAPGGGTDTQYF.

This clone was detected once. V and J are TRBV4-1 and TRBJ2-5; 9 bases agree with TRBD2. Germline V gene sequence: CDR1 MGHRA, CDR2 YSYEKL. Germline trimming cut 3 bases from V and 5 bases from J; bases unmatched to any gene: 7. This CDR3 is 15 amino acids long. CDR3 coding DNA: TGCGCCAGCAGCCAGTTAGCGGGAGCCGGGGAGACCCAGTACTTC. Amino acid sequence: CASSQLAGAGETQYF.